This TCR beta chain was profiled in a study of T-cell memory formation after mild COVID-19. Looking at the study overall: Largely donor-specific TCR clusters were found. Study results and limitations: Clones that shrank (day 15 to 85) were balanced CD4/CD8, whereas later expanders leaned CD4+.

This clonotype was seen only a few times. Its antigen is currently unknown. TCRdb reprocessed the 5' RACE reads via MiXCR and lists one record per CDR3 protein. Of about 340,000 distinct CDR3 sequences listed, roughly 21% are singletons. V was pared by 4 bases and J by 4 bases, with 14 bases between. The CDR3 length is 15 residues. From germline, CDR1 is SGHKS and CDR2 YYEKEE (reference sequence). Sequences were obtained from PBMCs or a T cell subset sorted from them (not recorded which). The chain recombines TRBV5-5 with TRBJ2-2; a possible D gene is TRBD1 (6 bases). The sequence came from an adult woman who had mild COVID-19 (a few samples of this study predate the infection). Cell type and time point are not known. CDR3 sequence (DNA): TGTGCCAGCAGCCCGGCGGCAGGGGCCACCGGGGAGCTGTTTTTT. Protein product: CASSPAAGATGELFF.